Listed below are T cell receptor beta chains from one sample, sequenced in a study of beta chain features in type 1 diabetes. Only in-frame clones appear in the TCRdb table, and some are missing; sequencing was by immunoSEQ multiplex PCR. The table lists about 360,000 clones, about 12% of them singletons. Material: naive CD4+ T cells from blood. The source is a man aged 18 to 30 in good health. Each CDR3 is given with its conserved first and last residue.

CDR3: CASSLGRAQQPQHF
J: TRBJ1-5
V: TRBV5-6

CDR3: CASSPRGWAGVQETQYF
J: TRBJ2-5
V: TRBV2

CDR3: CASSSHGTGNGYTF
J: TRBJ1-2
V: TRBV28

CDR3: CASSLLGSLTDTQYF
J: TRBJ2-3
V: TRBV7-2

CDR3: CASSRRDRDNEQFF
J: TRBJ2-1
V: TRBV9

CDR3: CASSLRTVNTEAFF
J: TRBJ1-1
V: TRBV28

CDR3: CASSGTGGRDTEAFF
J: TRBJ1-1
V: TRBV6-5

CDR3: CASSSAGWVTDTQYF
J: TRBJ2-3
V: TRBV7-3

CDR3: CAWTATGWNTEAFF
J: TRBJ1-1
V: TRBV30

CDR3: CASSVTGTGYNEQYF
J: TRBJ2-7
V: TRBV7-2

CDR3: CASTSRRGTDTQYF
J: TRBJ2-3
V: TRBV19

CDR3: CASSVPGITEAFF
J: TRBJ1-1
V: TRBV9

CDR3: CSASIRTQYF
J: TRBJ2-3
V: TRBV20-1

CDR3: CATPGQGARNGYTF
J: TRBJ1-2
V: TRBV30

CDR3: CASSLRQSGRAHEQYF
J: TRBJ2-7
V: TRBV5-1